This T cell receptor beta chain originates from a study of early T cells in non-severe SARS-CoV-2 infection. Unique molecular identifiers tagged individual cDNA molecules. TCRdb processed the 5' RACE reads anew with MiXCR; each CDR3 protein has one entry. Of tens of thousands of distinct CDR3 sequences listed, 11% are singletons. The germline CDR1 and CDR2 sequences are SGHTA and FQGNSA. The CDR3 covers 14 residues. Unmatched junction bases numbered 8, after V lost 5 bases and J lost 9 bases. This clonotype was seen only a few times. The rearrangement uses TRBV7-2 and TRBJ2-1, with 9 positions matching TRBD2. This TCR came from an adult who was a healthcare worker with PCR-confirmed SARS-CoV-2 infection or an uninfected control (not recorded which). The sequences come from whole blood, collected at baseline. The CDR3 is CASSVTGTSSEQFF. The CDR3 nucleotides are TGTGCCAGCAGCGTTACCGGGACTAGCAGTGAGCAGTTCTTC.